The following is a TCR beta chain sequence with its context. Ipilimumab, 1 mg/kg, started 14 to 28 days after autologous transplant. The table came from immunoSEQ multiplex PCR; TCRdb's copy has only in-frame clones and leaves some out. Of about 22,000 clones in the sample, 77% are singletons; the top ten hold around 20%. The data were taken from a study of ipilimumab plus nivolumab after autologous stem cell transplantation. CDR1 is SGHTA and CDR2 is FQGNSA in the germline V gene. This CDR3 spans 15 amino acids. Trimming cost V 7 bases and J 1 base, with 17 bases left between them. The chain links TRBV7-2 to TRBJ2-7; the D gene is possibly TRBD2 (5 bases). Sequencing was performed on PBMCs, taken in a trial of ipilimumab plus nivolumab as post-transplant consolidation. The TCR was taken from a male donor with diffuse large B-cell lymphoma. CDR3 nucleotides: TGTGCCAGCACCGAGGCCGGGATCCCTTCCTACGAGCAGTACTTC. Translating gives CASTEAGIPSYEQYF.